These 8 T cell receptor beta chains share one sample of origin, sequenced in a study of blood T cell repertoires in COVID-19. Clones were sequenced by immunoSEQ multiplex PCR, and TCRdb holds only the in-frame ones, with some missing. The sample yields more than 400,000 clones, about nine tenths seen once. Sequencing was done on a sample of PBMCs or T cells enriched from blood (not recorded which). The receptors shown here come from a woman between 18 and 29 years old who had recovered from COVID-19.

The gene calls are TRBV6-5 and TRBJ1-2, with D hard to call. Trimming took off 6 bases at V and 6 bases at J, with 17 bases between the two ends. Germline V CDR1 and CDR2: MNHEY, SVGAGI. There are 14 residues in the CDR3. The CDR3 bases are TGTGCCAGCAGCCTGACGGACTTCTCCAATGGCTACACCTTC. Translating gives CASSLTDFSNGYTF.

The chain links TRBV4-1 to TRBJ2-7; 8 nucleotides line up with TRBD1. This CDR3 region has 15 residues. V was pared by 3 bases and J by 0 bases, with 4 bases of the junction left unmatched. CDR1 and CDR2 from the germline V gene are MGHRA and YSYEKL. The CDR3 DNA reads as TGCGCCAGCAGCCACCCGGGACAGGCCTCCTACGAGCAGTACTTC. Translation gives CASSHPGQASYEQYF.

The V call is TRBV29-1, the J call TRBJ1-1, with D possibly TRBD1 on 5 matching bases. V was shortened by 4 bases and J by 4 bases, with 10 bases between the two germline ends. The CDR3 extends over 12 amino acids. Germline loops: CDR1 SQVTM, CDR2 ANQGSEA. CDR3: CSVAGRATEAFF. The CDR3, as DNA: TGCAGCGTTGCAGGGAGGGCCACTGAAGCTTTCTTT.

The chain joins TRBV6-6 to TRBJ2-1; 9 nucleotides match TRBD1. There are 15 residues in the CDR3. With V trimmed by 2 bases and J by 3 bases, 2 bases remained unmatched. The germline V gene encodes CDR1 MNHNY and CDR2 SVGAGI (reference sequence). The CDR3 loop is CASSYGTGSYNEQFF. The CDR3 DNA sequence: TGTGCCAGCAGTTACGGGACAGGGAGCTACAATGAGCAGTTCTTC.

This chain connects TRBV5-1 to TRBJ2-2; 7 bases map to TRBD1. This CDR3 is 14 amino acids long. The germline gives CDR1 SGHRS, CDR2 YFSETQ. After removal of 4 bases from V and 6 bases from J, the junction contained 6 bases not matched to a gene. As DNA, the CDR3 is TGCGCCAGCAGCCACGACAGGGTGGCCGGGGAGCTGTTTTTT. It specifies CASSHDRVAGELFF.

The CDR3 protein is CASSQELRLNTEAFF. CDR3 DNA sequence: TGTGCCAGCAGCCAAGAGCTGAGGTTGAACACTGAAGCTTTCTTT. V is TRBV3-1 (or the pseudogene TRBV3-2) and J is TRBJ1-1, with no clear D. The germline gives CDR1 LGHDT, CDR2 YNNKEL (reference sequence). The CDR3 loop spans 15 amino acids. Trimming stripped 0 bases from V and 0 bases from J, with 8 bases between.

The chain couples TRBV11-2 to TRBJ2-1; the match to TRBD2 covers 12 bases. The germline V gene encodes CDR1 SGHAT and CDR2 FQNNGV. The CDR3 has 14 residues. V gave up 7 bases and J gave up 7 bases; unmatched junction bases: 5. The chain's CDR3 is CASTLAGGRNEQFF. CDR3 DNA: TGTGCCAGCACCCTAGCGGGGGGGCGGAATGAGCAGTTCTTC. The whole variable domain, filled in from reference TRBV11-2 and TRBJ2-1, reads EAGVAQSPRYKIIEKRQSVAFWCNPISGHATLYWYQQILGQGPKLLIQFQNNGVVDDSQLPKDRFSAERLKGVDSTLKIQPAKLEDSAVYLCASTLAGGRNEQFFGPGTRLTVL.

V is TRBV12-3 or TRBV12-4 and J is TRBJ2-7; D may be TRBD2 (6 bases). V lost 2 bases, J lost 3 bases, and 8 bases lay in between. The CDR3 is 13 residues long. The CDR3 sequence: CASSLRRGYEQYF. CDR3 DNA: TGTGCCAGCAGTTTAAGGCGGGGCTACGAGCAGTACTTC.